Presented here are 32 T cell receptor beta chains from one specimen sequenced in a study of control samples from healthy donors and cancer patients. The method was immunoSEQ multiplex PCR; TCRdb's version includes in-frame clones alone and lacks a portion of them. This table has 98,000 or so clones, roughly three quarters appearing once. Sequenced sample: blood. The receptors shown here come from a woman in her thirties in good health.

V gene TRBV29-1 combines with J gene TRBJ1-1; D uncertain. CDR1 is SQVTM and CDR2 is ANQGSEA in the germline V gene. This CDR3 spans 12 amino acids. V lost 3 bases to trimming and J lost 5 bases, with 10 bases between them. The CDR3 protein is CSVDARRTEAFF. CDR3 DNA: TGCAGCGTTGATGCCCGTCGTACTGAAGCTTTCTTT.

The chain carries TRBV5-4 and TRBJ2-3, with D possibly TRBD1 on 7 matching bases. Germline loops: CDR1 SGHNT, CDR2 YYREEE (reference sequence). Trimming stripped 4 bases from V and 0 bases from J, with 18 bases between. This CDR3 is 17 amino acids long. CDR3 region: CASSRGTVLPSTDTQYF. As DNA, the CDR3 is TGTGCCAGCAGCCGCGGGACAGTCCTTCCTAGCACAGATACGCAGTATTTT.

The rearrangement links TRBV7-2 to TRBJ2-3, with 13 nucleotides matching TRBD2. The V and J ends lost 4 bases and 3 bases, in that order; junction bases with no gene match: 4. This CDR3 comprises 16 residues. Per germline, CDR1 SGHTA and CDR2 FQGNSA. As DNA, the CDR3 is TGTGCCAGCAGCTGGACTAGCGGGGGTGGAACAGATACGCAGTATTTT. Protein: CASSWTSGGGTDTQYF. The full variable domain, in which reference TRBV7-2 and TRBJ2-3 provide the parts outside the CDR3, is GAGVSQSPSNKVTEKGKDVELRCDPISGHTALYWYRQSLGQGLEFLIYFQGNSAPDKSGLPSDRFSAERTGGSVSTLTIQRTQQEDSAVYLCASSWTSGGGTDTQYFGPGTRLTVL.

This clone was seen only once. The chain links TRBV11-2 to TRBJ1-2, with 7 bases fitting TRBD1. The CDR3 runs 14 residues. CDR1 and CDR2 (germline): SGHAT, FQNNGV. The V and J ends lost 5 bases and 4 bases, in that order; junction bases with no gene match: 7. CDR3 amino acids: CASSPTTGTYGYTF. The CDR3 DNA reads as TGTGCCAGCAGCCCTACGACAGGGACCTATGGCTACACCTTC.

The chain has TRBV14 and TRBJ1-2; D perhaps matches TRBD1 (6 bases). The CDR3 spans 13 residues. Germline V CDR1 and CDR2: SGHDN, FVKESK. V lost 1 base and J 5 bases, leaving 8 bases between the germline ends. As DNA, the CDR3 is TGTGCCAGCAGCCAAGTACAGGGTTATGGCTACACCTTC. Its translation is CASSQVQGYGYTF. Drawing the rest from reference TRBV14 and TRBJ1-2, the complete variable domain is EAGVTQFPSHSVIEKGQTVTLRCDPISGHDNLYWYRRVMGKEIKFLLHFVKESKQDESGMPNNRFLAERTGGTYSTLKVQPAELEDSGVYFCASSQVQGYGYTFGSGTRLTVV.

V is TRBV19 and J is TRBJ2-5; D is unclear. Germline CDR1 and CDR2: LNHDA and SQIVND (reference sequence). The germline V and J ends were trimmed by 1 base and 3 bases, with 12 bases remaining between them. The CDR3 spans 15 residues. In nucleotides, the CDR3 is TGTGCCAGTAGTATAGGAACCCAACCCGAAGAGACCCAGTACTTC. The encoded protein is CASSIGTQPEETQYF.

This clone was seen a handful of times. The CDR3 DNA is TGTGCCAGCAGTTATACAGGGTCCGGTCGAGCCCAGCATTTT. It is translated as CASSYTGSGRAQHF. This rearrangement joins TRBV5-6 to TRBJ1-5; D might be TRBD1 (6 bases). CDR1 SGHDT and CDR2 YYEEEE come from the germline V gene. The CDR3 extends over 14 amino acids. Trimming pared 5 bases from V and 11 bases from J, leaving 20 bases between.

The rearrangement joins TRBV2 to TRBJ2-4; TRBD2 matches at 10 bases. The trim removed 0 bases at V and 3 bases at J, leaving 11 bases unmatched. Germline values: CDR1 SNHLY, CDR2 FYNNEI. The CDR3 spans 19 residues. DNA for the CDR3: TGTGCCAGCAGTGAAGCGCGGTTAAAGCGGGGGGGCGTCAAAAACATTCAGTACTTC. Translated, it gives CASSEARLKRGGVKNIQYF.

This sequence joins TRBV7-2 and TRBJ1-5; TRBD1 might be the D (6 bases). V was pared by 5 bases and J by 5 bases, with 22 bases between. CDR1 is SGHTA and CDR2 is FQGNSA in the germline V gene. This CDR3 region has 17 residues. The CDR3 nucleotides are TGTGCCAGCAGCCAGGGGAGGGGGGGGCACTCCGATCAGCCCCAGCATTTT. As protein: CASSQGRGGHSDQPQHF.

V and J are TRBV9 and TRBJ2-1, with D perhaps TRBD2 (5 bases). Per germline, CDR1 SGDLS and CDR2 YYNGEE. This CDR3 has 14 amino acids. The V and J ends lost 5 bases and 10 bases respectively, with 19 bases between them. CDR3 loop: CASSLASRSREQFF. The CDR3 region has the DNA TGTGCCAGCAGTTTGGCTAGCCGATCACGGGAGCAGTTCTTC.

The chain recombines TRBV7-8 with TRBJ1-1, with 10 bases aligning to TRBD1. Germline CDR1 and CDR2: SGHVS and FQNEAQ. V was clipped by 4 bases and J by 2 bases; unmatched bases: 10. This CDR3 has 17 amino acids. The CDR3: CASSSGTGVLSNTEAFF. CDR3 DNA sequence: TGTGCCAGCAGCTCCGGGACAGGGGTCCTATCTAACACTGAAGCTTTCTTT.

The chain uses TRBV7-8 and TRBJ1-5, with unresolved D. Trimming pared 5 bases from V and 2 bases from J, leaving 13 bases between. The CDR3 is 15 residues long. Germline V gene lookup returns CDR1 SGHVS and CDR2 FQNEAQ. CDR3 residues: CASSRGGVGNQPQHF. As DNA, the CDR3 is TGTGCCAGCAGCCGAGGAGGCGTCGGCAATCAGCCCCAGCATTTT.

The J gene is TRBJ1-1, the V gene TRBV6-1; 8 bases align to TRBD1. This CDR3 comprises 16 residues. Germline CDR1 is MNHNS and CDR2 is SASEGT. Trimming at V came to 1 base and at J to 1 base, leaving 5 bases not matched to a gene. The CDR3 loop is CASSEGWDRSNTEAFF. CDR3 coding DNA: TGTGCCAGCAGTGAAGGTTGGGACAGGTCGAACACTGAAGCTTTCTTT.

The V gene is TRBV5-1, the J gene TRBJ2-7, with 13 nucleotides matching TRBD2. Germline-derived CDR1 and CDR2 are SGHRS and YFSETQ. The V and J ends lost 4 bases and 4 bases, in that order; junction bases with no gene match: 2. The CDR3 covers 14 residues. CDR3 bases: TGCGCCAGCAGCCGGACTAGCGGGGGTTACGAGCAGTACTTC. Its protein is CASSRTSGGYEQYF.

Only one count was recorded for this clone. J is TRBJ1-5 and V is TRBV15, with D possibly TRBD1 on 5 matching bases. CDR1 and CDR2 (germline): LNHNV, YYDKDF (reference sequence). This CDR3 contains 12 residues. V dropped 8 bases and J dropped 7 bases, with 12 bases sitting between them. CDR3 bases: TGTGCCACCTCATTTTCAGGGCAGCCCCAGCATTTT. It specifies CATSFSGQPQHF.

The chain is built from TRBV19 and TRBJ1-4; no reliable D call. Between the trimmed V and J ends, which lost 7 bases and 0 bases, there was a span of 9 bases. The CDR3 length is 14 residues. CDR1 and CDR2 from the germline V gene are LNHDA and SQIVND (reference sequence). The CDR3 nucleotides read TGTGCCAGTAACACCGTTGCAACTAATGAAAAACTGTTTTTT. Its protein is CASNTVATNEKLFF.

This chain links TRBV6-1 with TRBJ1-2; no firm D call. The germline CDR1 and CDR2 sequences are MNHNS and SASEGT. The CDR3 spans 13 residues. With 1 base removed from V and 0 bases from J, the gap between germline ends came to 3 bases. CDR3 coding DNA: TGTGCCAGCAGTGAAGGAGCTAACTATGGCTACACCTTC. Its translation: CASSEGANYGYTF.

The rearrangement joins TRBV25-1 to TRBJ1-1; tentatively, D is TRBD1 (5 bases). Germline V gives CDR1 MGHDK, CDR2 SYGVNS. The V gene lost 1 base and the J gene lost 0 bases, with 12 bases spanning the gap. This CDR3 comprises 16 residues. The CDR3 coding sequence is TGTGCCAGCAGTGAATGGGGCACAGCCATGAACACTGAAGCTTTCTTT. Residues: CASSEWGTAMNTEAFF.

This sequence joins TRBV7-9 and TRBJ1-2; TRBD1 matches at 7 bases. V was clipped by 6 bases and J by 6 bases; unmatched bases: 7. The CDR3 contains 13 residues. Per the germline V gene, CDR1 is SEHNR and CDR2 is FQNEAQ (reference sequence). The CDR3 DNA follows: TGTGCCAGCAGTTCATCTGACAGGGATGGCTACACCTTC. Translating gives CASSSSDRDGYTF.

The V gene is TRBV7-2, the J gene TRBJ2-3; tentatively, D is TRBD1 (6 bases). V gave up 5 bases and J gave up 3 bases, with 15 bases separating them. Germline assignment: CDR1 SGHTA and CDR2 FQGNSA. The CDR3 contains 15 residues. The CDR3 DNA sequence: TGTGCCAGCAGCATAAACAGGGTCTGGACAGATACGCAGTATTTT. Its protein product is CASSINRVWTDTQYF. The full variable domain, its missing parts supplied by reference TRBV7-2 and TRBJ2-3, is GAGVSQSPSNKVTEKGKDVELRCDPISGHTALYWYRQSLGQGLEFLIYFQGNSAPDKSGLPSDRFSAERTGGSVSTLTIQRTQQEDSAVYLCASSINRVWTDTQYFGPGTRLTVL.

This rearrangement joins TRBV3-1 (or the pseudogene TRBV3-2) to TRBJ2-7; 8 bases agree with TRBD1. Trimming removed 10 bases from V and 3 bases from J; junction bases left unmatched: 11. The CDR3 totals 14 residues. Germline assignment: CDR1 LGHDT and CDR2 YNNKEL (reference sequence). The CDR3 loop reads CAKQIRGPDYEQYF. CDR3 coding DNA: TGTGCCAAACAAATCAGGGGGCCAGACTACGAGCAGTACTTC.

The chain employs TRBV7-9 and TRBJ1-6; no clear D gene. The V gene's germline CDR1 is SEHNR and CDR2 FQNEAQ (reference sequence). V lost 5 bases to trimming and J lost 10 bases, with 18 bases between them. The CDR3 totals 15 residues. CDR3 residues: CASSADRAGNSPLHF. The CDR3 DNA sequence: TGTGCCAGCAGCGCCGACCGGGCCGGCAACTCACCCCTCCACTTT.

The chain combines TRBV6-5 with TRBJ2-3; the match to TRBD2 covers 10 bases. Per germline, CDR1 MNHEY and CDR2 SVGAGI. The CDR3 spans 14 residues. V dropped 6 bases and J dropped 9; count of bases not matched to a gene: 9. The CDR3 loop is CASRSGGGSRTQYF. The CDR3 DNA reads as TGTGCCAGCAGGAGCGGGGGGGGGTCCAGAACGCAGTATTTT.

CDR3 DNA: TGTGCCTGGGGCAGCGGGGGGATGTCAGATACGCAGTATTTT. This translates into CAWGSGGMSDTQYF. The chain recombines TRBV30 with TRBJ2-3; the match to TRBD2 covers 9 bases. This CDR3 comprises 14 residues. V gave up 5 bases and J gave up 4 bases; unmatched junction bases: 7. Germline V gene sequence: CDR1 GTSNPN, CDR2 SVGIG (reference sequence).

V and J are TRBV19 and TRBJ1-5, with D perhaps TRBD1 (6 bases). CDR1 is LNHDA, CDR2 SQIVND, per germline (reference sequence). There are 14 residues in the CDR3. V was pared by 7 bases and J by 0 bases, with 10 bases between. For the CDR3, the DNA is TGTGCCAGTAAGGGGGGTTATAGCAATCAGCCCCAGCATTTT. Translating it yields CASKGGYSNQPQHF.

The chain carries TRBV5-6 and TRBJ2-5; TRBD2 matches 8 bases. V lost 4 bases to trimming and J lost 4 bases; unmatched junction nucleotides: 9. CDR3 length: 15 residues. Germline V CDR1 and CDR2: SGHDT, YYEEEE. CDR3 residues: CASSLRGGGLETQYF. CDR3 in DNA: TGTGCCAGCAGCCTCCGGGGCGGGGGGCTAGAGACCCAGTACTTC.

In its sample, this clone ranks as medium-sized. The chain carries TRBV30 and TRBJ1-1, with D maybe TRBD1 (5 bases). The CDR3 sequence is 13 residues long. CDR1 GTSNPN and CDR2 SVGIG come from the germline V gene (reference sequence). Trimming shortened V by 3 bases and J by 4 bases, and 12 bases separated the two germline ends. CDR3 nucleotides: TGTGCCTGGAGAGGGACTCTGGGCACTGAAGCTTTCTTT. Protein product: CAWRGTLGTEAFF.

The chain has TRBV30 and TRBJ1-5, with D perhaps TRBD1 (6 bases). The CDR3 runs 13 residues. Deletions cut 2 bases from V and 3 bases from J, with 8 bases between. Germline V gene data show CDR1 as GTSNPN and CDR2 as SVGIG (reference sequence). In DNA form, the CDR3 reads TGTGCCTGGAGTCGGGGGGCCAATCAGCCCCAGCATTTT. It yields the protein CAWSRGANQPQHF.

This chain joins TRBV7-8 and TRBJ2-4; D unclear. Germline CDR1 SGHVS, CDR2 FQNEAQ. CDR3 size: 13 residues. Trimming took off 7 bases at V and 0 bases at J, with 7 bases between the two ends. The CDR3: CASKQLAKNIQYF. The CDR3, as DNA: TGTGCCAGCAAACAGCTAGCCAAAAACATTCAGTACTTC. Supplemented by reference TRBV7-8 and TRBJ2-4, the full variable domain reads GAGVSQSPRYKVAKRGQDVALRCDPISGHVSLFWYQQALGQGPEFLTYFQNEAQLDKSGLPSDRFFAERPEGSVSTLKIQRTQQEDSAVYLCASKQLAKNIQYFGAGTRLSVL.

This chain links TRBV19 with TRBJ1-1, with 10 bases fitting TRBD1. The J segment lost 7 bases and the V segment lost 5 bases, leaving 7 bases of the junction unmatched. This CDR3 has 14 residues. Per germline, CDR1 LNHDA and CDR2 SQIVND (reference sequence). The CDR3 DNA is TGTGCCAGTAGTTTAGGACAGGGGGTAGATGAAGCTTTCTTT. This codes for CASSLGQGVDEAFF. Variable domain in full (rest from reference TRBV19 and TRBJ1-1): DGGITQSPKYLFRKEGQNVTLSCEQNLNHDAMYWYRQDPGQGLRLIYYSQIVNDFQKGDIAEGYSVSREKKESFPLTVTSAQKNPTAFYLCASSLGQGVDEAFFGQGTRLTVV.

The chain has TRBV7-9 and TRBJ1-1; D might be TRBD1 (6 bases). From germline, CDR1 is SEHNR and CDR2 FQNEAQ (reference sequence). The CDR3 is made up of 16 amino acids. Trimming removed 0 bases from V and 6 bases from J, with 17 bases in between. CDR3 DNA: TGTGCCAGCAGCTTAGCAGCCACAGGGACCTCAGCTGAAGCTTTCTTT. It translates to CASSLAATGTSAEAFF.

This clone was seen a few times. The V gene is TRBV4-1, the J gene TRBJ1-2; no clear D. Trimming pared 1 base from V and 7 bases from J, leaving 7 bases between. This CDR3 has 12 residues. Germline values: CDR1 MGHRA, CDR2 YSYEKL. CDR3 in DNA: TGCGCCAGCAGCCAAGCGGGGTCTGGCTACACCTTC. As protein: CASSQAGSGYTF.